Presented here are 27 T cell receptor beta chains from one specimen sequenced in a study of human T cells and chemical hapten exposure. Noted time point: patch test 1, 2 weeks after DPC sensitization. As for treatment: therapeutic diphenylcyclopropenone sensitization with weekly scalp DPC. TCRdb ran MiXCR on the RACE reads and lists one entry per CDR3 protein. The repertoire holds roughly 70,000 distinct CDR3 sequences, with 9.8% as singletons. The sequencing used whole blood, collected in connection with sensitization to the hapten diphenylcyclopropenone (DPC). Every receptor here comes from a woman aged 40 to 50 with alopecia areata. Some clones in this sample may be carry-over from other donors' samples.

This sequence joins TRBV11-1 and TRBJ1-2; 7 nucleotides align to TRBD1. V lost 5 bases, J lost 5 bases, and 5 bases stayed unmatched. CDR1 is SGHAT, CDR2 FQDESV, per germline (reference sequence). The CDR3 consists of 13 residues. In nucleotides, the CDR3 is TGTGCCAGCAGCCTTCCGGGACAGTATGGCTACACCTTC. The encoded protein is CASSLPGQYGYTF.

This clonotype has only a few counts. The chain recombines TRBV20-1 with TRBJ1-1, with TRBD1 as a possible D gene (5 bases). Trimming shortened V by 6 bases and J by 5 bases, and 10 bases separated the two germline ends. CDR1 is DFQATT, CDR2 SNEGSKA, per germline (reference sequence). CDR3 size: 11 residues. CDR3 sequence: CSAGALTEAFF. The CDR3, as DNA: TGCAGTGCAGGGGCGCTGACTGAAGCTTTCTTT.

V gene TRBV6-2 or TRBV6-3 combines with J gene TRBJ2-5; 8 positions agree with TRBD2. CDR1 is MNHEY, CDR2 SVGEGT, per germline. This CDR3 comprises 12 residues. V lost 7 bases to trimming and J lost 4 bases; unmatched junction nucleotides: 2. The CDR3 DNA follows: TGTGCCAGCAAAAGCGGGGGAGAGACCCAGTACTTC. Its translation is CASKSGGETQYF.

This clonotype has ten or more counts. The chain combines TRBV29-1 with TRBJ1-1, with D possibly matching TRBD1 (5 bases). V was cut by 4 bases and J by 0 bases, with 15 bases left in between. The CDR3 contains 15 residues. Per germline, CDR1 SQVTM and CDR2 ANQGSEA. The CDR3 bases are TGCAGCGTTGCCAGGGAAGGGCCCATGAACACTGAAGCTTTCTTT. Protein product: CSVAREGPMNTEAFF.

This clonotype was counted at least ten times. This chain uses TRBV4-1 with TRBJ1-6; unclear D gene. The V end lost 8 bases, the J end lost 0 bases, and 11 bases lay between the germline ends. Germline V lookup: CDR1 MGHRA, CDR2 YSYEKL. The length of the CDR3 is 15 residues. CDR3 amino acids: CASQDRGSYNSPLHF. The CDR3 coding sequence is TGCGCCAGCCAGGATCGGGGCTCCTATAATTCACCCCTCCACTTT.

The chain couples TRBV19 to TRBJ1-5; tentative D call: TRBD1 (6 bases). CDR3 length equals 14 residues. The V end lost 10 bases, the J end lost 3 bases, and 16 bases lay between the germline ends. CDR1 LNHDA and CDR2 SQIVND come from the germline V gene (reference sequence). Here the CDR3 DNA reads TGTGCCACAGATGGACAGCACACCAATCAGCCCCAGCATTTT. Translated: CATDGQHTNQPQHF. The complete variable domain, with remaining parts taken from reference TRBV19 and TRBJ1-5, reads DGGITQSPKYLFRKEGQNVTLSCEQNLNHDAMYWYRQDPGQGLRLIYYSQIVNDFQKGDIAEGYSVSREKKESFPLTVTSAQKNPTAFYLCATDGQHTNQPQHFGDGTRLSIL.

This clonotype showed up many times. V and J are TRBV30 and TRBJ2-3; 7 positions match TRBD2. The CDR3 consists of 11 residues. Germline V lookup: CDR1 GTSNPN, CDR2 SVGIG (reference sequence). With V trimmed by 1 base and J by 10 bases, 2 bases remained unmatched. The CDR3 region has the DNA TGTGCCTGGAGTGGAAGCGGGGCGCAGTATTTT. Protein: CAWSGSGAQYF.

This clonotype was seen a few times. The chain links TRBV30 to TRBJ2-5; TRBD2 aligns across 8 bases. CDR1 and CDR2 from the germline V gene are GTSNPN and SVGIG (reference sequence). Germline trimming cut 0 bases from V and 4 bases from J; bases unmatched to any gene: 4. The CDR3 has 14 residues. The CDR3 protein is CAWSVGTRRETQYF. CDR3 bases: TGTGCCTGGAGTGTCGGGACTAGGAGAGAGACCCAGTACTTC.

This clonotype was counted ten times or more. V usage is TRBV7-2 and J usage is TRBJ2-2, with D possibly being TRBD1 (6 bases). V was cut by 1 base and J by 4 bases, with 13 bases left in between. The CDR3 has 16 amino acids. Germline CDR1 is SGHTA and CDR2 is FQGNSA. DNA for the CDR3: TGTGCCAGCAGCTTAGGTTTGGGGGCAGGCACCGGGGAGCTGTTTTTT. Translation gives CASSLGLGAGTGELFF.

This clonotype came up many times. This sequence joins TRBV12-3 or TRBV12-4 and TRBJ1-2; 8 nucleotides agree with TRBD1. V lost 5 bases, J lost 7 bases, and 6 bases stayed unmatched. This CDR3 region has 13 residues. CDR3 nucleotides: TGTGCCAGCAGTCTCCAGGGGGCTGTTGGCTACACCTTC. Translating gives CASSLQGAVGYTF.

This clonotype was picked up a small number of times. For the CDR3, the DNA is TGTGCCAGCAGCCACGGGACTAGCGGGGTGGATGAGCAGTTCTTC. Translated: CASSHGTSGVDEQFF. The rearrangement joins TRBV6-1 to TRBJ2-1; 13 bases fit TRBD2. CDR1 MNHNS and CDR2 SASEGT come from the germline V gene. V was clipped by 6 bases and J by 8 bases; unmatched bases: 7. CDR3 length: 15 residues.

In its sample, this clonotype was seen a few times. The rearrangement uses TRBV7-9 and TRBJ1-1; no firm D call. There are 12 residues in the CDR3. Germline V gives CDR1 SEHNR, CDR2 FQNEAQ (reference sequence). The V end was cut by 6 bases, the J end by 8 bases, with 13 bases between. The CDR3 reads CASRRGRWEAFF. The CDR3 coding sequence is TGTGCCAGCAGGCGGGGTAGGTGGGAAGCTTTCTTT.

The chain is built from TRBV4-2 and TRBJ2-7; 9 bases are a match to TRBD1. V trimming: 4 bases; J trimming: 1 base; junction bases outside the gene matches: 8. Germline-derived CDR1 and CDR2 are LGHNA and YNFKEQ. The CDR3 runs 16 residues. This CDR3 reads CASSRSGQGKSYEQYF. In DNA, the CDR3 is TGTGCCAGCAGCCGATCCGGACAGGGGAAGTCCTACGAGCAGTACTTC.

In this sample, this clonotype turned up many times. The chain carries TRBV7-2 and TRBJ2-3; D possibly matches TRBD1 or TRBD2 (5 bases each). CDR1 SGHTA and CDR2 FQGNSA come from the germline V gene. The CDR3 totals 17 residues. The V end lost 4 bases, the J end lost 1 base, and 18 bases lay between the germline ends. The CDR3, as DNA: TGTGCCAGCAGCTCGCAACCCGGGGCGCGAGGCACAGATACGCAGTATTTT. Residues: CASSSQPGARGTDTQYF.

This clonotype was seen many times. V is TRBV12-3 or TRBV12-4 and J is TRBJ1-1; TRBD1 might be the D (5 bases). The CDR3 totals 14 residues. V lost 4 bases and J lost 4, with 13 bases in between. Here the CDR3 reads CASSSPDRLTEAFF. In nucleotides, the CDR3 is TGTGCCAGCAGTTCGCCCGACAGACTCACTGAAGCTTTCTTT.

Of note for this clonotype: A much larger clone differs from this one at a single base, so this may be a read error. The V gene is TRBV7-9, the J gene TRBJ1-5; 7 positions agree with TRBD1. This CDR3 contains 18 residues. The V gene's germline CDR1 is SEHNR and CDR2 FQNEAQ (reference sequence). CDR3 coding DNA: TGTGCCAGCAGCTCTTTCCTGACAGGGATATCTAGCAATCATCCCCAGCATTTT. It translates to CASSSFLTGISSNHPQHF.

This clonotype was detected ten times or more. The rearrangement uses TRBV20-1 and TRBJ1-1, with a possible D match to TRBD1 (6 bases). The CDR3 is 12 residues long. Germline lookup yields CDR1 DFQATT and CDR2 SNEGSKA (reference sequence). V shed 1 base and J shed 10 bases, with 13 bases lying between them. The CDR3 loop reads CSARVRGSGAFF. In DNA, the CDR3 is TGCAGTGCTAGAGTAAGGGGGAGCGGAGCTTTCTTT.

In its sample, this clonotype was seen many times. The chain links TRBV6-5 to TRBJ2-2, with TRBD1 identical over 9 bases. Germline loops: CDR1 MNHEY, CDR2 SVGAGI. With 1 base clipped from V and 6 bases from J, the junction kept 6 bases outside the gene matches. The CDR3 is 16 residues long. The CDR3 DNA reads TGTGCCAGCAGTTACTATGGACAGGGGAGTGCCGGGGAGCTGTTTTTT. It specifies CASSYYGQGSAGELFF.

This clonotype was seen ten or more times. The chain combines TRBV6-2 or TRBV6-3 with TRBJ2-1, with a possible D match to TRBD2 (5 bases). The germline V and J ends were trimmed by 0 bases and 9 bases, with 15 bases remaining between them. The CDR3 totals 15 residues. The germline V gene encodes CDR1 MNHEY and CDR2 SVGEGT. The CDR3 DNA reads TGTGCCAGCAGTTACTCGAGGGAAGCTCTCATTGAGCAGTTCTTC. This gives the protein CASSYSREALIEQFF.

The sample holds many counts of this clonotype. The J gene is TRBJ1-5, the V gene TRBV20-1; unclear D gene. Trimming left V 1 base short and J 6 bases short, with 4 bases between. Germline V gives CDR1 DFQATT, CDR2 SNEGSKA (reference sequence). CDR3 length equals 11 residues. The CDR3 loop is CSARGAQPQHF. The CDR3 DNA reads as TGCAGTGCTAGAGGAGCTCAGCCCCAGCATTTT.

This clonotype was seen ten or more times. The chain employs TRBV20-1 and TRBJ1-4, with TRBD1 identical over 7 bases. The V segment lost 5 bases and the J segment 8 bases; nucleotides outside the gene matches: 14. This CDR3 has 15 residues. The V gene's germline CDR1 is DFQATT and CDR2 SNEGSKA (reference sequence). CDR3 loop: CSARFITGEDEKLFF. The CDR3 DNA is TGCAGTGCTCGTTTCATTACAGGGGAGGACGAAAAACTGTTTTTT.

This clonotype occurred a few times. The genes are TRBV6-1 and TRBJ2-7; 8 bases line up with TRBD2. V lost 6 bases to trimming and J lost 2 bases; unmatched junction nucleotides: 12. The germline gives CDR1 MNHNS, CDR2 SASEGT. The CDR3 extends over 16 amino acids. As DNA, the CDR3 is TGTGCCAGCAGGACGGGCGGGGGGCTACCCACCTACGAGCAGTACTTC. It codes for CASRTGGGLPTYEQYF.

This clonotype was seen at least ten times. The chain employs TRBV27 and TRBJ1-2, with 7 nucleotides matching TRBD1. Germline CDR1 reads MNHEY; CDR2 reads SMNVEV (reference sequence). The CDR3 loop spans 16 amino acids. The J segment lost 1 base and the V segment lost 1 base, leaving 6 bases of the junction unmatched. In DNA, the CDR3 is TGTGCCAGCAGTTTATGGGGGGCAGGGGGTAACTATGGCTACACCTTC. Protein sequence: CASSLWGAGGNYGYTF.

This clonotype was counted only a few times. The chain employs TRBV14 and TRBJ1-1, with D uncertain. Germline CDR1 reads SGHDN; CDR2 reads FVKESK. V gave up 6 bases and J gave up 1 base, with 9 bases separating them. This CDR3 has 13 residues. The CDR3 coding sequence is TGTGCCAGCAGACCACGGACGAACACTGAAGCTTTCTTT. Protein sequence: CASRPRTNTEAFF. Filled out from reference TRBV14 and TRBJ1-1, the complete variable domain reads EAGVTQFPSHSVIEKGQTVTLRCDPISGHDNLYWYRRVMGKEIKFLLHFVKESKQDESGMPNNRFLAERTGGTYSTLKVQPAELEDSGVYFCASRPRTNTEAFFGQGTRLTVV.

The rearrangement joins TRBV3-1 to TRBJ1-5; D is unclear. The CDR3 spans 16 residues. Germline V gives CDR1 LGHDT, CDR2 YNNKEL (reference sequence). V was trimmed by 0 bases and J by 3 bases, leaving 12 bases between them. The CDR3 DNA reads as TGTGCCAGCAGCCAAGATCGGTGGGGAAACAATCAGCCCCAGCATTTT. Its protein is CASSQDRWGNNQPQHF. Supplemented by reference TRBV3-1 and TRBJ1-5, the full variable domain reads DTAVSQTPKYLVTQMGNDKSIKCEQNLGHDTMYWYKQDSKKFLKIMFSYNNKELIINETVPNRFSPKSPDKAHLNLHINSLELGDSAVYFCASSQDRWGNNQPQHFGDGTRLSIL.

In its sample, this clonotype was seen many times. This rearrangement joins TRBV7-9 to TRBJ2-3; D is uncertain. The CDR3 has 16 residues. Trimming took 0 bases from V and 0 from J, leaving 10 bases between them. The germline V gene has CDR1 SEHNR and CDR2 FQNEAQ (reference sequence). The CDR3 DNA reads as TGTGCCAGCAGCTTAGCGCCAGATTCTAGCACAGATACGCAGTATTTT. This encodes CASSLAPDSSTDTQYF.

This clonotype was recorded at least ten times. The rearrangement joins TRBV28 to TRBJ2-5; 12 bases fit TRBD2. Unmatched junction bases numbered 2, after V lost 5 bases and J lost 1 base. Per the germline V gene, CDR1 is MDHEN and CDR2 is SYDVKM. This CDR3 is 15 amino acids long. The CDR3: CASSTSGGPQETQYF. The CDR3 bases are TGTGCCAGCAGTACTAGCGGGGGGCCCCAAGAGACCCAGTACTTC.